This TCR beta chain was recorded in a study of vaccination effects on CD4 cells after COVID-19. Across the whole study: Sequencing followed a ViraFEST assay step that expanded antigen-specific CD4+ T cells with viral peptide pools. Participants completed two doses of the BNT162b2 or mRNA-1273 vaccine.

Subsequent to approximately 11 days of culture, CD4+ T cells were isolated. Nucleocapsid antibodies were negative in the vaccine recipients, who had never had SARS-CoV-2 infection. A word on this clone: Its antigen is currently unknown.

The germline V gene encodes CDR1 WNHNN and CDR2 SYGVQD (reference sequence). The CDR3 totals 16 residues. Losses at the gene ends were 3 bases for V and 1 base for J; bases not matched to a gene: 5. Regarding the study as a whole: Marked clonal contraction of both clone types appeared late after vaccination.

Sequencing used immunoSEQ multiplex PCR; TCRdb keeps in-frame clones, though not all of them. Here the sample spans under 40,000 clones, approximately 70% being singletons. V gene TRBV10-1 combines with J gene TRBJ2-7; 11 bases match TRBD2. The sequence came from a human donor who received a COVID-19 vaccine. Sample: CD4+ T cells from PBMCs cultured without peptide, taken before COVID-19 vaccination. The CDR3 sequence is CASSEGRLAGSYEQYF. The DNA of the CDR3 is TGCGCCAGCAGTGAAGGCCGACTAGCGGGGTCCTACGAGCAGTACTTC.